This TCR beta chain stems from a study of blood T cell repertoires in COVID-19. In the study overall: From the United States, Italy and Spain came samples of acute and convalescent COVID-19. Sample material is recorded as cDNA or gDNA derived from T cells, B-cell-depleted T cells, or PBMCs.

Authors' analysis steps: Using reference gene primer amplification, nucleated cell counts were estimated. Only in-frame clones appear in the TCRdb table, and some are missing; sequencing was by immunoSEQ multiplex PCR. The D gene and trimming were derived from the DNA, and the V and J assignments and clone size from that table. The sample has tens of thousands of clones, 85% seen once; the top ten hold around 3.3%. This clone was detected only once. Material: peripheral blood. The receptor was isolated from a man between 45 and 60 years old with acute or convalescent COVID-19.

CDR3 residues: CASSTTGGDTQYF. The CDR3 nucleotides read TGTGCCTCATCGACGACGGGGGGAGATACGCAGTATTTT. This chain joins TRBV30 and TRBJ2-3; 7 nucleotides agree with TRBD2. CDR1 and CDR2 from the germline V gene are GTSNPN and SVGIG (reference sequence). The CDR3 has 13 amino acids. V lost 7 bases to trimming and J lost 5 bases; unmatched junction nucleotides: 9.